This T cell receptor beta chain was recorded in a study of CD8 T cells in Susac syndrome. Reverse transcription of about 0.45 to 1 ug RNA used random hexamers. An immunoSEQ multiplex PCR amplified TCR beta CDR3 over 54 Vbeta and 13 Jbeta. TCRdb re-analysed the immunoSEQ multiplex PCR reads in MiXCR, keeping a single row per CDR3 protein. This sample has around 190,000 distinct CDR3 sequences, with 90% to 95% found just once. TCR beta was sequenced from blood CD8+ and CD4+ T cells. The length of the CDR3 is 15 residues. Losses at the gene ends were 4 bases for V and 2 bases for J; bases not matched to a gene: 4. Germline values: CDR1 LGHNA, CDR2 YSLEER.

Sequenced: CD4+ T cells from PBMCs. The V call is TRBV4-3, the J call TRBJ2-3, with 9 bases that match TRBD1. The receptor's source is a human donor in good health. This CDR3 reads CASSRRDRDTDTQYF. DNA for the CDR3: TGCGCCAGCAGCCGAAGGGACAGGGACACAGATACGCAGTATTTT.